The next 4 T cell receptor beta chains were all read from a single sample in a study of T cell responses to AZD1222 COVID-19 vaccine. The repertoire was sequenced with immunoSEQ multiplex PCR; TCRdb's copy has only in-frame clones and lacks some. Altogether roughly 200,000 clones are present, more than 85% being singletons, with the ten largest covering around 3.5%. The input for sequencing was peripheral blood, taken 28 days after the second AZD1222 dose. The receptor source for this set is an adult who received the AZD1222 COVID-19 vaccine.

J is TRBJ1-1 and V is TRBV28; D is perhaps TRBD1 (5 bases). The ends were cut back, 6 bases at V and 1 base at J, with 12 bases in the middle. Germline assignment: CDR1 MDHEN and CDR2 SYDVKM. This CDR3 is built from 14 residues. Here the CDR3 DNA reads TGTGCCAGCAGCTCGGGGGGTGCGAACACTGAAGCTTTCTTT. Translating it yields CASSSGGANTEAFF. Drawing the rest from reference TRBV28 and TRBJ1-1, the complete variable domain is DVKVTQSSRYLVKRTGEKVFLECVQDMDHENMFWYRQDPGLGLRLIYFSYDVKMKEKGDIPEGYSVSREKKERFSLILESASTNQTSMYLCASSSGGANTEAFFGQGTRLTVV.

The gene calls are TRBV5-1 and TRBJ1-1; D is unresolved. The CDR3 is made up of 14 amino acids. V was shortened by 0 bases and J by 5 bases, with 11 bases between the two germline ends. The germline CDR1 and CDR2 sequences are SGHRS and YFSETQ. CDR3 bases: TGCGCCAGCAGCTTGGGACTCCCAGAGACTGAAGCTTTCTTT. This encodes CASSLGLPETEAFF.

CDR3 amino acids: CASSNFERTGELFF. CDR3 DNA sequence: TGTGCCAGCAGCAACTTTGAGAGAACCGGGGAGCTGTTTTTT. This chain connects TRBV7-2 to TRBJ2-2, with D unresolved. The V gene lost 5 bases and the J gene lost 5 bases, with 12 bases spanning the gap. CDR1 SGHTA and CDR2 FQGNSA come from the germline V gene. The CDR3 is made up of 14 amino acids.

The chain links TRBV19 to TRBJ1-1, with unresolved D. This CDR3 has 15 residues. V was pared by 5 bases and J by 0 bases, with 13 bases between. The germline CDR1 and CDR2 sequences are LNHDA and SQIVND (reference sequence). CDR3 sequence reads: CASSLSAEMNTEAFF. The CDR3 DNA reads TGTGCCAGTAGTTTATCAGCTGAGATGAACACTGAAGCTTTCTTT.